This passage covers 22 T cell receptor beta chains from one sample sequenced in a study of T cells in Graves' hyperthyroidism and ophthalmopathy. Amplification targeted TCR beta CDR3 regions from RNA transcripts. Primed by the HTBI set, a first-round RT-PCR was run on the TCR CDR3. MiXCR was run by TCRdb on the multiplex PCR reads, yielding one entry per CDR3 protein. The sample yields roughly 100,000 distinct CDR3 sequences, roughly 47% seen once. Sequencing was carried out using blood. The source of these receptors is a man aged 35-49 years with Graves' hyperthyroidism.

This clonotype was picked up a small number of times. V usage is TRBV4-3 and J usage is TRBJ1-1; 7 positions match TRBD1. The ends lost 0 bases at V and 8 bases at J; junction bases unmatched: 9. Per germline, CDR1 LGHNA and CDR2 YSLEER. The length of the CDR3 is 15 residues. CDR3 nucleotide sequence: TGCGCCAGCAGCCAAGATCAGGGGGGTACCACGGAAGCTTTCTTT. The encoded protein is CASSQDQGGTTEAFF.

V and J are TRBV12-3 or TRBV12-4 and TRBJ2-6; tentatively, D is TRBD1 (6 bases). This CDR3 is 14 amino acids long. V gave up 6 bases and J gave up 4 bases, with 10 bases separating them. DNA for the CDR3: TGTGCCAGCAGGACCGGGACAGGGGCCAACGTCCTGACTTTC. It specifies CASRTGTGANVLTF.

The rearrangement uses TRBV29-1 and TRBJ2-1; 9 nucleotides match TRBD1. The length of the CDR3 is 16 residues. Germline V lookup: CDR1 SQVTM, CDR2 ANQGSEA. The V and J ends lost 6 bases and 0 bases, in that order; junction bases with no gene match: 9. CDR3 protein: CSVVGQGLGSYNEQFF. The CDR3 region has the DNA TGCAGCGTAGTAGGACAGGGGTTGGGCTCCTACAATGAGCAGTTCTTC.

This clonotype was found many times. J is TRBJ1-1 and V is TRBV20-1; perhaps TRBD1 as D (6 bases). Germline lookup yields CDR1 DFQATT and CDR2 SNEGSKA (reference sequence). Trimming removed 4 bases at V and 10 bases at J, with 22 bases between. The CDR3 is 14 amino acids. For the CDR3, the DNA is TGCAGTGCTACGTCTTCGACAGGAAACCGGGGAGCTTTCTTT. This translates into CSATSSTGNRGAFF.

The chain joins TRBV7-3 to TRBJ2-1; 8 bases line up with TRBD1. This CDR3 is 14 amino acids long. Germline V gene lookup returns CDR1 SGHTA and CDR2 FQGTGA. V gave up 6 bases and J gave up 8 bases; unmatched junction bases: 9. DNA for the CDR3: TGTGCCAGCAGACTGACAGGGGTAGGGTATGAGCAGTTCTTC. This translates into CASRLTGVGYEQFF.

The chain couples TRBV29-1 to TRBJ1-3, with 7 bases that match TRBD1. The junction had 0 bases not matched to a gene; V was cut back by 2 bases and J by 2 bases. The V gene's germline CDR1 is SQVTM and CDR2 ANQGSEA. CDR3 length: 13 amino acids. The CDR3 loop reads CSVETGAGNTIYF. CDR3 nucleotides: TGCAGCGTTGAAACAGGGGCTGGAAACACCATATATTTT.

V gene TRBV20-1 combines with J gene TRBJ2-5; the match to TRBD1 covers 9 bases. The CDR3 extends over 13 amino acids. Trimming cost V 3 bases and J 5 bases; bases outside gene matches: 4. Germline CDR1 DFQATT, CDR2 SNEGSKA (reference sequence). CDR3 coding DNA: TGCAGTGCTAGGGGGACAGGGTATGAGACCCAGTACTTC. It specifies CSARGTGYETQYF.

V usage is TRBV19 and J usage is TRBJ1-3, with D possibly TRBD1 on 5 matching bases. This CDR3 contains 14 residues. V gave up 7 bases and J gave up 3 bases, with 13 bases separating them. Germline V CDR1 and CDR2: LNHDA, SQIVND (reference sequence). The CDR3, as DNA: TGTGCCAGTAAATCAAGGGGCATTGGAAACACCATATATTTT. Its translation: CASKSRGIGNTIYF.

V is TRBV30 and J is TRBJ1-2; weak D call: TRBD1 (5 bases). The CDR3 is 13 amino acids. Germline V gene data show CDR1 as GTSNPN and CDR2 as SVGIG (reference sequence). V was pared by 4 bases and J by 2 bases, with 11 bases between. The CDR3 loop is CAWNLGPNYGYTF. CDR3 DNA: TGTGCCTGGAATCTGGGACCGAACTATGGCTACACCTTC.

This clonotype was seen many times. The chain recombines TRBV19 with TRBJ1-5; unclear D gene. Trimming left V 0 bases short and J 1 base short, with 7 bases between. This CDR3 region has 15 residues. From germline, CDR1 is LNHDA and CDR2 SQIVND (reference sequence). The CDR3 loop is CASSIERASNQPQHF. In DNA form, the CDR3 reads TGTGCCAGTAGTATAGAGAGGGCGAGCAATCAGCCCCAGCATTTT.

V gene TRBV15 combines with J gene TRBJ2-1; D gene uncertain. Germline V gene sequence: CDR1 LNHNV, CDR2 YYDKDF (reference sequence). V lost 5 bases to trimming and J lost 8 bases, with 7 bases between them. This CDR3 spans 11 amino acids. CDR3 in amino acids: CATSGDHEQFF. CDR3 nucleotide sequence: TGTGCCACCAGCGGGGATCATGAGCAGTTCTTC.

CDR3 amino acids: CASRLGTAYSNQPQHF. CDR3 nucleotide sequence: TGTGCCAGCAGACTAGGGACAGCGTATAGCAATCAGCCCCAGCATTTT. The V gene is TRBV28, the J gene TRBJ1-5; the match to TRBD1 covers 7 bases. There are 16 residues in the CDR3. The J segment lost 0 bases and the V segment lost 6 bases, leaving 8 bases of the junction unmatched. Germline CDR1 reads MDHEN; CDR2 reads SYDVKM.

With regard to this clonotype: Just one base apart from a much larger clone, this may be a read error. The chain employs TRBV11-3 and TRBJ1-1; D ambiguous. The V gene's germline CDR1 is SGHNT and CDR2 YENEEA. The CDR3 has 15 residues. CDR3 loop: CASSIDSGVNTEAFF. DNA for the CDR3: TGTGCCAGCAGCATAGATTCGGGTGTGAACACTGAAGCTTTCTTT.

This clonotype has at least ten counts. The chain has TRBV19 and TRBJ2-1, with 8 bases aligning to TRBD2. CDR1 is LNHDA, CDR2 SQIVND, per germline (reference sequence). V gave up 3 bases and J gave up 7 bases; unmatched junction bases: 17. The CDR3 runs to 18 residues. The CDR3 region is CASSIMVRKVAGSNEQFF. CDR3 coding DNA: TGTGCCAGTAGTATTATGGTCCGGAAGGTAGCGGGGAGTAATGAGCAGTTCTTC.

The CDR3: CAGRRSTDTQYF. The DNA of the CDR3 is TGTGCGGGGCGGCGGAGCACAGATACGCAGTATTTT. The genes are TRBV2 and TRBJ2-3; maybe TRBD1 (5 bases). The CDR3 is 12 amino acids. From germline, CDR1 is SNHLY and CDR2 FYNNEI.

The chain employs TRBV19 and TRBJ1-1; no reliable D call. The CDR3 runs to 12 residues. Germline-derived CDR1 and CDR2 are LNHDA and SQIVND (reference sequence). Deletions cut 6 bases from V and 11 bases from J, with 16 bases between. The chain's CDR3 is CASRDPPSAAFF. CDR3 nucleotide sequence: TGTGCCAGTAGGGACCCCCCTAGCGCGGCTTTCTTT. Full variable domain (outside the CDR3, taken from reference TRBV19 and TRBJ1-1): DGGITQSPKYLFRKEGQNVTLSCEQNLNHDAMYWYRQDPGQGLRLIYYSQIVNDFQKGDIAEGYSVSREKKESFPLTVTSAQKNPTAFYLCASRDPPSAAFFGQGTRLTVV.

This clonotype has a count of ten or more. This chain links TRBV2 with TRBJ2-7; the D gene is possibly TRBD1 (6 bases). V lost 2 bases and J lost 6, with 14 bases in between. Germline CDR1 and CDR2: SNHLY and FYNNEI. This CDR3 region has 14 residues. In DNA, the CDR3 is TGTGCCAGCAGTGAAATGTCAGGGGCCGTCGAGCAGTACTTC. Translation: CASSEMSGAVEQYF.

CDR3 region: CASSMDRGVGYNEQFF. The CDR3 bases are TGTGCCAGTAGTATGGACAGGGGAGTGGGGTACAATGAGCAGTTCTTC. The rearrangement uses TRBV19 and TRBJ2-1, with 9 bases lining up with TRBD1. CDR3 size: 16 residues. CDR1 and CDR2 (germline): LNHDA, SQIVND (reference sequence). Unmatched junction bases numbered 7, after V lost 3 bases and J lost 4 bases.

Comments on this clonotype: Possible read error: a much larger clone is one base away. This sequence joins TRBV28 and TRBJ1-1; maybe TRBD1 (6 bases). The length of the CDR3 is 13 residues. Germline CDR1 and CDR2: MDHEN and SYDVKM. The CDR3 DNA reads as TGTGCCAGCAGTAACAGACAGGACACTGAAGCTTACTTT. Amino acids: CASSNRQDTEAYF.

The J gene is TRBJ2-3, the V gene TRBV2; possibly TRBD2 for D (7 bases). The CDR3 has 17 amino acids. CDR1 and CDR2 (germline): SNHLY, FYNNEI. Trimming stripped 9 bases from V and 3 bases from J, with 25 bases between. CDR3 in amino acids: CASSLLTGYGGTDTQYF. The CDR3, as DNA: TGTGCCAGTAGCTTGCTAACAGGGTACGGGGGGACAGATACGCAGTATTTT.

This clonotype appeared many times. The V gene is TRBV7-9, the J gene TRBJ2-1; D gene ambiguous. This CDR3 has 15 residues. V dropped 0 bases and J dropped 2 bases, with 8 bases sitting between them. Germline CDR1 and CDR2: SEHNR and FQNEAQ (reference sequence). CDR3: CASSLAATAYNEQFF. Here the CDR3 DNA reads TGTGCCAGCAGCTTAGCAGCTACCGCCTACAATGAGCAGTTCTTC.

This chain links TRBV2 with TRBJ2-7; 10 bases match TRBD2. CDR3 length: 16 residues. Germline loops: CDR1 SNHLY, CDR2 FYNNEI. V lost 5 bases to trimming and J lost 5 bases; unmatched junction nucleotides: 12. The CDR3 spells CASSPGPGLANHEQYF. Here the CDR3 DNA reads TGTGCCAGCAGTCCCGGTCCGGGACTAGCGAACCACGAGCAGTACTTC.